The 18 T cell receptor beta chains below were found in one sample sequenced in a study of molecular identifiers for immune sequencing clone quantification. TCRdb processed the PCR reads anew with MiXCR; each CDR3 protein has one entry. The sample yields 460,000 or so distinct CDR3 sequences, about 22% seen once. The specimen was naive CD8+ T cells from blood, with Jurkat cell RNA spiked in. Regarding subset: FACS-sorted CD8+CD4-CCR7+CD45RA+ naive T cells. Receptors were obtained from a human donor in good health. Some libraries in this study had Jurkat cell RNA spiked in.

In its sample, this clonotype was seen many times. This sequence joins TRBV7-9 and TRBJ1-1, with 8 bases identical to TRBD1. Germline V gene lookup returns CDR1 SEHNR and CDR2 FQNEAQ (reference sequence). The CDR3 contains 17 residues. V was pared by 5 bases and J by 0 bases, with 11 bases of the junction left unmatched. As DNA, the CDR3 is TGTGCCAGCAGCGCGGACAGGGCTATACGATTGAACACTGAAGCTTTCTTT. Protein: CASSADRAIRLNTEAFF.

In this sample, this clonotype turned up a few times. The chain carries TRBV19 and TRBJ2-7, with 9 bases matching TRBD2. Germline CDR1 and CDR2: LNHDA and SQIVND (reference sequence). The CDR3 covers 15 residues. With 3 bases clipped from V and 3 bases from J, the junction kept 6 bases outside the gene matches. CDR3 loop: CASSMVASGDYEQYF. Written as DNA, the CDR3 is TGTGCCAGTAGTATGGTGGCTAGCGGGGACTACGAGCAGTACTTC.

This clonotype was recorded a few times. The rearrangement links TRBV7-6 to TRBJ1-1; D call uncertain. CDR1 SGHVS and CDR2 FNYEAQ come from the germline V gene. V was pared by 1 base and J by 2 bases, with 8 bases between. This CDR3 comprises 14 residues. The CDR3 DNA follows: TGTGCCAGCAGCTTAGAACCGGGAAACACTGAAGCTTTCTTT. This codes for CASSLEPGNTEAFF.

Remarks on this clonotype: This may be a read error, as it is one base from a much larger clone. The chain uses TRBV12-3 or TRBV12-4 and TRBJ2-7; TRBD2 agrees at 10 bases. The CDR3 has 15 residues. CDR3 in DNA: TGTGCCAGCACCTTTAGCGGGGGGCAGGCCTACGAGCAGTGCTTC. The encoded protein is CASTFSGGQAYEQCF.

About this clonotype: A much larger clone differs from this one at a single base, so this may be a read error. This rearrangement joins TRBV11-2 to TRBJ2-1; 8 bases fit TRBD2. CDR1 SGHAT and CDR2 FQNNGV come from the germline V gene. CDR3 size: 15 residues. In DNA form, the CDR3 reads TGTGCCAGCAGCTTCAGCGGGAGCTCCTACAATAAGCAGTTCTTC. Its protein is CASSFSGSSYNKQFF.

V is TRBV9 and J is TRBJ2-2, with D tentatively TRBD1 (6 bases). Germline V gene sequence: CDR1 SGDLS, CDR2 YYNGEE. The V end lost 0 bases, the J end lost 0 bases, and 9 bases lay between the germline ends. The CDR3 extends over 16 amino acids. The CDR3 loop reads CASSVGGTSNTGELFF. CDR3 DNA: TGTGCCAGCAGCGTAGGTGGGACATCGAACACCGGGGAGCTGTTTTTT.

Points on this clonotype: No conserved phenylalanine or tryptophan is present at the end of the CDR3, so a read error is the likely explanation. The chain couples TRBV20-1 to TRBJ2-7; D may be TRBD2 (5 bases). Deletions cut 3 bases from V and 0 bases from J, with 18 bases between. Per germline, CDR1 DFQATT and CDR2 SNEGSKA (reference sequence). The CDR3 is made up of 16 amino acids. The CDR3 loop is CSASGLVSTSSYEQYL. The CDR3 DNA reads TGCAGTGCTAGTGGACTTGTCTCAACCAGCTCCTACGAGCAGTACCTC.

At least ten counts were recorded for this clonotype. J is TRBJ1-2 and V is TRBV2; 11 bases are a match to TRBD1. Unmatched junction bases numbered 2, after V lost 1 base and J lost 4 bases. Germline CDR1 is SNHLY and CDR2 is FYNNEI. This CDR3 contains 15 residues. The CDR3 DNA sequence: TGTGCCAGCAGTGAAGTGGGGACAGGGGGCTATGGCTACACCTTC. Protein product: CASSEVGTGGYGYTF.

Ten or more counts support this clonotype. The genes are TRBV7-9 and TRBJ2-2; D is possibly TRBD1 (5 bases). CDR3 length equals 17 residues. V lost 0 bases, J lost 4 bases, and 15 bases lay in between. Germline V gives CDR1 SEHNR, CDR2 FQNEAQ (reference sequence). The chain's CDR3 is CASSLALGPKSTGELFF. The DNA for the CDR3 is TGTGCCAGCAGCTTAGCGTTGGGGCCGAAGAGCACCGGGGAGCTGTTTTTT.

This clonotype was found a few times. The chain joins TRBV10-3 to TRBJ2-3, with D hard to call. Trimming removed 2 bases from V and 2 bases from J, with 8 bases in between. Germline CDR1 is ENHRY and CDR2 is SYGVKD. The CDR3 is made up of 14 amino acids. The CDR3 DNA sequence: TGTGCCATCAGTGAGACCGGCTACACAGATACGCAGTATTTT. Translated, it gives CAISETGYTDTQYF.

This clonotype has more than one count but fewer than ten. The chain links TRBV19 to TRBJ2-7, with TRBD2 matching over 13 bases. With 1 base clipped from V and 3 bases from J, the junction kept 3 bases outside the gene matches. Germline CDR1 reads LNHDA; CDR2 reads SQIVND (reference sequence). CDR3 size: 16 residues. The CDR3 nucleotides are TGTGCCAGTAGTATAGCCGGGACTAGCGGGAACTACGAGCAGTACTTC. Its translation: CASSIAGTSGNYEQYF.

This clonotype was counted many times. V and J are TRBV29-1 and TRBJ2-2, with a tentative D call TRBD1 (5 bases). V was cut by 4 bases and J by 0 bases, with 6 bases left in between. The CDR3 loop spans 13 amino acids. The germline V gene has CDR1 SQVTM and CDR2 ANQGSEA. CDR3 bases: TGCAGCGTTGTCAGGGCGAACACCGGGGAGCTGTTTTTT. It codes for CSVVRANTGELFF.

This clonotype was detected many times. This chain links TRBV12-3 or TRBV12-4 with TRBJ2-3; D is perhaps TRBD1 (6 bases). V was trimmed by 6 bases and J by 4 bases, leaving 14 bases between them. CDR3 length: 14 residues. CDR3 nucleotide sequence: TGTGCCAGCAGCCTAACCCAGGGGTCAGATACGCAGTATTTT. The encoded protein is CASSLTQGSDTQYF.

This clonotype was detected ten times or more. This chain connects TRBV6-6 to TRBJ2-5; D possibly uses TRBD1 or TRBD2 (5 bases each). Germline CDR1 reads MNHNY; CDR2 reads SVGAGI (reference sequence). The length of the CDR3 is 15 residues. V was clipped by 5 bases and J by 0 bases, with 13 bases between them. The CDR3 is CASSDAWGYQETQYF. Here the CDR3 DNA reads TGTGCCAGCAGTGACGCGTGGGGGTACCAAGAGACCCAGTACTTC.

This chain links TRBV18 with TRBJ2-7, with 8 bases lining up with TRBD1. With 1 base clipped from V and 4 bases from J, the junction kept 6 bases outside the gene matches. This CDR3 comprises 15 residues. CDR1 is KGHSH and CDR2 is LQKENI in the germline V gene. The CDR3 sequence is CASSPLSGGTYEQYF. CDR3 nucleotides: TGTGCCAGCTCACCACTGTCAGGGGGCACGTACGAGCAGTACTTC.

This clonotype was detected only a few times. A far larger clone is one base from this, pointing to a likely read error. The chain employs TRBV5-3 and TRBJ2-2; D is unresolved. TRBV5-3 is classed as an ORF, of uncertain function. This CDR3 has 12 amino acids. The CDR3 here is CASSLETGELFF. For the CDR3, the DNA is TGTGCCAGCAGCTTGGAGACCGGGGAGCTGTTTTTT.

The V gene is TRBV28, the J gene TRBJ2-5, with 8 bases aligning to TRBD2. V was pared by 6 bases and J by 3 bases, with 9 bases of the junction left unmatched. CDR1 MDHEN and CDR2 SYDVKM come from the germline V gene. The CDR3 has 15 amino acids. The CDR3 sequence: CASSPWGSGEETQYF. The CDR3 coding sequence is TGTGCCAGCAGCCCCTGGGGTAGCGGGGAAGAGACCCAGTACTTC.

This clonotype was seen at least ten times. The rearrangement joins TRBV7-9 to TRBJ1-2; D not certain. The germline V gene encodes CDR1 SEHNR and CDR2 FQNEAQ (reference sequence). Trimming took 8 bases from V and 4 from J, leaving 20 bases between them. This CDR3 has 15 residues. This CDR3 reads CASGIEGGLAYGYTF. The DNA of the CDR3 is TGTGCCAGCGGAATAGAGGGAGGATTGGCCTATGGCTACACCTTC.